The entry below describes one T cell receptor beta chain. The same CDR3 is also encoded by other DNA sequences in this sample. This sample is drawn from a study of shared clonotypes between healthy human individuals. The repertoire was sequenced with immunoSEQ multiplex PCR; TCRdb's copy has only in-frame clones and lacks some. The data contain about 2 million clones, roughly 94% of them singletons. Germline V gene data show CDR1 as SGHNT and CDR2 as YENEEA. The length of the CDR3 is 14 residues. The junction had 4 bases not matched to a gene; V was cut back by 5 bases and J by 1 base. Sequencing was carried out using naive CD4+ T cells sorted from blood. As to subset: CD45RA+ positively selected. The J gene is TRBJ2-5, the V gene TRBV11-3, with TRBD2 matching over 7 bases. This clonotype was obtained from a man aged 18 to 30 in good health. CDR3 DNA sequence: TGTGCCAGCAGCCCGGGCGGGAGCCAAGAGACCCAGTACTTC. Translation gives CASSPGGSQETQYF. The whole variable domain, remainder taken from reference TRBV11-3 and TRBJ2-5, is EAGVVQSPRYKIIEKKQPVAFWCNPISGHNTLYWYLQNLGQGPELLIRYENEEAVDDSQLPKDRFSAERLKGVDSTLKIQPAELGDSAVYLCASSPGGSQETQYFGPGTRLLVL.